A single sample gave rise to the 25 T cell receptor beta chains below, sequenced in a study of shared clonotypes between healthy human individuals. Data came from immunoSEQ multiplex PCR; TCRdb stores just in-frame clones and leaves some out. This sample has 2 million to 2.5 million clones, with 90% to 95% found just once. CD45RO negativity and positive selection for CCR7 defined naive CD8 cells, a population that excluded terminally differentiated effector memory CD45RA+ cells. Material: naive CD8+ T cells from PBMCs. The receptors shown here come from a man aged 18 to 29 in good health. Some clones in this sample may be carry-over from other donors' samples.

The chain is built from TRBV7-2 and TRBJ1-2, with 8 bases that match TRBD1. Per the germline V gene, CDR1 is SGHTA and CDR2 is FQGNSA. This CDR3 contains 14 residues. Germline trimming cut 6 bases from V and 3 bases from J; bases unmatched to any gene: 6. This chain's CDR3 is CASRYRGVDYGYTF. The CDR3 DNA follows: TGTGCCAGCAGATACAGGGGGGTTGACTATGGCTACACCTTC.

The chain carries TRBV7-2 and TRBJ2-5; D is undetermined. With 6 bases removed from V and 5 bases from J, the gap between germline ends came to 16 bases. The germline V gene has CDR1 SGHTA and CDR2 FQGNSA. The CDR3 runs 14 residues. Here the CDR3 reads CASSRLVVWETQYF. The CDR3 coding sequence is TGTGCCAGCAGTCGGTTGGTGGTTTGGGAGACCCAGTACTTC. Using reference TRBV7-2 and TRBJ2-5 for the parts outside the CDR3, the full variable domain is GAGVSQSPSNKVTEKGKDVELRCDPISGHTALYWYRQSLGQGLEFLIYFQGNSAPDKSGLPSDRFSAERTGGSVSTLTIQRTQQEDSAVYLCASSRLVVWETQYFGPGTRLLVL.

The gene calls are TRBV13 and TRBJ2-5, with TRBD2 as a possible D gene (6 bases). V lost 4 bases and J lost 1, with 16 bases in between. The CDR3 spans 16 residues. The V gene's germline CDR1 is PRHDT and CDR2 FYEKMQ (reference sequence). CDR3 nucleotides: TGTGCCAGCAGCTCTTTAGCGGAAACGATCCAAGAGACCCAGTACTTC. Its protein product is CASSSLAETIQETQYF. The variable domain in full, completed from reference TRBV13 and TRBJ2-5, reads AAGVIQSPRHLIKEKRETATLKCYPIPRHDTVYWYQQGPGQDPQFLISFYEKMQSDKGSIPDRFSAQQFSDYHSELNMSSLELGDSALYFCASSSLAETIQETQYFGPGTRLLVL.

The rearrangement joins TRBV19 to TRBJ2-2; D is unresolved. The CDR3 has 11 residues. V lost 5 bases and J lost 8, with 6 bases in between. Germline V gives CDR1 LNHDA, CDR2 SQIVND (reference sequence). The CDR3 region is CASSVWGELFF. As DNA, the CDR3 is TGTGCCAGTAGTGTATGGGGGGAGCTGTTTTTT.

The genes are TRBV5-6 and TRBJ2-5; 7 nucleotides match TRBD1. Germline CDR1 SGHDT, CDR2 YYEEEE. The CDR3 loop spans 15 amino acids. The ends lost 4 bases at V and 5 bases at J; junction bases unmatched: 11. This chain's CDR3 is CASSSTGVVYETQYF. The CDR3 coding sequence is TGTGCCAGCAGCAGCACAGGGGTCGTTTACGAGACCCAGTACTTC.

On this clone itself: Other DNA sequences of this sample code for an identical CDR3. The chain employs TRBV7-8 and TRBJ2-7; TRBD2 matches 13 bases. The germline V gene has CDR1 SGHVS and CDR2 FQNEAQ. This CDR3 region has 15 residues. V lost 2 bases and J lost 3; bases outside the gene matches: 1. CDR3 coding DNA: TGTGCCAGCAGCTTACGGACTAGCGGGAGCTACGAGCAGTACTTC. Its translation: CASSLRTSGSYEQYF. Drawing the rest from reference TRBV7-8 and TRBJ2-7, the complete variable domain is GAGVSQSPRYKVAKRGQDVALRCDPISGHVSLFWYQQALGQGPEFLTYFQNEAQLDKSGLPSDRFFAERPEGSVSTLKIQRTQQEDSAVYLCASSLRTSGSYEQYFGPGTRLTVT.

For this clone: In the same sample, other DNA sequences code for this CDR3. V usage is TRBV20-1 and J usage is TRBJ2-7, with a weak D call TRBD2 (6 bases). Trimming stripped 5 bases from V and 4 bases from J, with 9 bases between. CDR3 length equals 11 residues. Germline CDR1 and CDR2: DFQATT and SNEGSKA (reference sequence). The CDR3 protein is CSARGSYEQYF. The DNA for the CDR3 is TGCAGTGCTCGGGGGTCTTACGAGCAGTACTTC.

Of note for this clone: Sequence at one end of the junction differs from germline and may be a read error. J is TRBJ2-3 and V is TRBV29-1, with D tentatively TRBD1 (8 bases). The CDR3 runs 19 residues. Per the germline V gene, CDR1 is SQVTM and CDR2 is ANQGSEA. CDR3 in DNA: TGCAGCCCTGATGGGGGGGACAGGCCCTGGGGGCCTTACACAAATACGCAGTATTTT. It specifies CSPDGGDRPWGPYTNTQYF.

The table lists this clone with a count of one. This sample also contains other DNA sequences that code for the same CDR3. The chain links TRBV5-1 to TRBJ2-7; D remains unclear. CDR1 and CDR2 (germline): SGHRS, YFSETQ. Deletions cut 0 bases from V and 0 bases from J, with 10 bases between. The length of the CDR3 is 15 residues. The CDR3 protein is CASSLAHLSSYEQYF. CDR3 sequence (DNA): TGCGCCAGCAGCTTGGCCCACCTGAGCTCCTACGAGCAGTACTTC.

J is TRBJ1-6 and V is TRBV28, with a weak D call TRBD1 (6 bases). The germline V and J ends were trimmed by 9 bases and 10 bases, with 13 bases remaining between them. This CDR3 region has 12 residues. CDR1 and CDR2 (germline): MDHEN, SYDVKM. CDR3 loop: CASLIRGSPLHF. The CDR3 coding sequence is TGTGCCAGTCTTATCAGGGGATCACCCCTCCACTTT. Full variable domain (remainder filled in from reference TRBV28 and TRBJ1-6): DVKVTQSSRYLVKRTGEKVFLECVQDMDHENMFWYRQDPGLGLRLIYFSYDVKMKEKGDIPEGYSVSREKKERFSLILESASTNQTSMYLCASLIRGSPLHFGNGTRLTVT.

A single count supports this clone. The rearrangement uses TRBV30 and TRBJ2-7; a possible D gene is TRBD1 (5 bases). Per germline, CDR1 GTSNPN and CDR2 SVGIG (reference sequence). The V and J ends lost 6 bases and 3 bases respectively, with 15 bases between them. There are 13 residues in the CDR3. The CDR3 reads CACRTSLFYEQYF. The CDR3 DNA follows: TGTGCCTGTCGGACAAGCCTCTTCTACGAGCAGTACTTC.

The chain combines TRBV27 with TRBJ1-1; D is unclear. V gave up 5 bases and J gave up 2 bases, with 9 bases separating them. Germline V lookup: CDR1 MNHEY, CDR2 SMNVEV (reference sequence). This CDR3 has 13 amino acids. CDR3 loop: CASSPSFNTEAFF. The CDR3 coding sequence is TGTGCCAGCAGTCCATCCTTTAACACTGAAGCTTTCTTT.

The chain combines TRBV19 with TRBJ2-7; 8 positions agree with TRBD1. CDR3 length: 15 residues. Unmatched junction bases numbered 7, after V lost 3 bases and J lost 3 bases. Germline loops: CDR1 LNHDA, CDR2 SQIVND (reference sequence). CDR3 region: CASSIGGQDFYEQYF. CDR3 coding DNA: TGTGCCAGTAGTATTGGGGGACAGGACTTCTACGAGCAGTACTTC. Full variable domain (missing parts from reference TRBV19 and TRBJ2-7): DGGITQSPKYLFRKEGQNVTLSCEQNLNHDAMYWYRQDPGQGLRLIYYSQIVNDFQKGDIAEGYSVSREKKESFPLTVTSAQKNPTAFYLCASSIGGQDFYEQYFGPGTRLTVT.

The rearrangement links TRBV4-1 to TRBJ2-2, with D hard to call. CDR3 length: 13 amino acids. Trimming took off 2 bases at V and 8 bases at J, with 9 bases between the two ends. The germline V gene has CDR1 MGHRA and CDR2 YSYEKL. This CDR3 is CASSQWSVGELFF. For the CDR3, the DNA is TGCGCCAGCAGCCAATGGAGCGTTGGGGAGCTGTTTTTT.

V and J are TRBV18 and TRBJ2-7; 11 bases match TRBD2. The germline V gene encodes CDR1 KGHSH and CDR2 LQKENI. The CDR3 is 15 residues long. Trimming cost V 5 bases and J 4 bases; bases outside gene matches: 7. The CDR3: CASSLTSGSFYEQYF. In nucleotides, the CDR3 is TGTGCCAGCTCATTAACTAGCGGGAGCTTTTACGAGCAGTACTTC.

The chain has TRBV18 and TRBJ2-2, with 8 nucleotides matching TRBD1. This CDR3 spans 16 amino acids. CDR1 KGHSH and CDR2 LQKENI come from the germline V gene. Trimming cost V 2 bases and J 4 bases; bases outside gene matches: 6. CDR3 residues: CASSPWDRISTGELFF. The DNA for the CDR3 is TGTGCCAGCTCACCATGGGACAGGATTTCCACCGGGGAGCTGTTTTTT.

V and J are TRBV19 and TRBJ2-5; 9 nucleotides align to TRBD2. CDR1 is LNHDA, CDR2 SQIVND, per germline (reference sequence). The CDR3 has 16 residues. The ends lost 4 bases at V and 3 bases at J; junction bases unmatched: 9. The DNA for the CDR3 is TGTGCCAGTAGTACGATCGGTAGCGGGAGAGAAGAGACCCAGTACTTC. Amino acids: CASSTIGSGREETQYF. The full variable domain, with the rest looked up from reference TRBV19 and TRBJ2-5, is DGGITQSPKYLFRKEGQNVTLSCEQNLNHDAMYWYRQDPGQGLRLIYYSQIVNDFQKGDIAEGYSVSREKKESFPLTVTSAQKNPTAFYLCASSTIGSGREETQYFGPGTRLLVL.

The CDR3 DNA follows: TGTGCCAGCAGTTCGGACGGGGACTCTGGAAACACCATATATTTT. The encoded protein is CASSSDGDSGNTIYF. J is TRBJ1-3 and V is TRBV6-5; D is undetermined. The germline V and J ends were trimmed by 4 bases and 0 bases, with 10 bases remaining between them. This CDR3 comprises 15 residues. Germline loops: CDR1 MNHEY, CDR2 SVGAGI.

The V and J genes are TRBV4-3 and TRBJ2-5; 9 positions match TRBD1. The CDR3 runs 15 residues. J gave up 5 bases and V 1 base, and 5 bases lay outside the gene matches. CDR1 is LGHNA and CDR2 is YSLEER in the germline V gene. The CDR3 protein is CASSQAWGTGETQYF. As DNA, the CDR3 is TGCGCCAGCAGCCAAGCATGGGGGACAGGGGAGACCCAGTACTTC.

The gene calls are TRBV11-3 and TRBJ2-7, with TRBD1 as a possible D gene (5 bases). The CDR3 consists of 15 residues. Germline CDR1 reads SGHNT; CDR2 reads YENEEA. V lost 5 bases and J lost 2, with 16 bases in between. The CDR3 sequence is CASSQGQGSTYEQYF. CDR3 DNA sequence: TGTGCCAGCAGCCAGGGCCAGGGATCCACCTACGAGCAGTACTTC.

This CDR3 is CASSLVPSNTEAFF. DNA for the CDR3: TGCGCCAGCAGCTTGGTCCCCTCGAACACTGAAGCTTTCTTT. This chain uses TRBV5-1 with TRBJ1-1; D uncertain. The CDR3 length is 14 residues. Trimming left V 0 bases short and J 1 base short, with 7 bases between. Per the germline V gene, CDR1 is SGHRS and CDR2 is YFSETQ. Supplemented by reference TRBV5-1 and TRBJ1-1, the full variable domain reads KAGVTQTPRYLIKTRGQQVTLSCSPISGHRSVSWYQQTPGQGLQFLFEYFSETQRNKGNFPGRFSGRQFSNSRSEMNVSTLELGDSALYLCASSLVPSNTEAFFGQGTRLTVV.

This rearrangement joins TRBV29-1 to TRBJ1-1; D is perhaps TRBD1 (5 bases). Germline V gives CDR1 SQVTM, CDR2 ANQGSEA. V dropped 0 bases and J dropped 6 bases, with 14 bases sitting between them. The CDR3 consists of 14 residues. The CDR3 DNA reads as TGCAGCGTTGAAGACCGAGGGGCTCCGGCTGAAGCTTTCTTT. Encoded protein: CSVEDRGAPAEAFF.

This sequence joins TRBV7-9 and TRBJ1-2; D is undetermined. The CDR3 has 12 amino acids. The germline gives CDR1 SEHNR, CDR2 FQNEAQ (reference sequence). With 8 bases removed from V and 3 bases from J, the gap between germline ends came to 10 bases. CDR3 DNA sequence: TGTGCCAGCCTTCTTACCGACTATGGCTACACCTTC. This codes for CASLLTDYGYTF.

This chain connects TRBV13 to TRBJ2-1, with TRBD2 matching 11 bases. With 5 bases clipped from V and 3 bases from J, the junction kept 9 bases outside the gene matches. This CDR3 has 17 residues. Germline V gene data show CDR1 as PRHDT and CDR2 as FYEKMQ (reference sequence). Here the CDR3 reads CASSQGASGRSYNEQFF. CDR3 nucleotide sequence: TGTGCCAGCAGCCAGGGGGCTAGCGGGAGGAGCTACAATGAGCAGTTCTTC.

This clone was seen a handful of times. The chain recombines TRBV7-6 with TRBJ1-3; D gene unclear. Germline values: CDR1 SGHVS, CDR2 FNYEAQ. The ends were cut back, 5 bases at V and 0 bases at J, with 8 bases in the middle. The CDR3 has 14 residues. The chain's CDR3 is CASSPRPSGNTIYF. The CDR3, as DNA: TGTGCCAGCAGCCCACGGCCCTCTGGAAACACCATATATTTT.